A single sample is the source of the 5 T cell receptor beta chains below, sequenced in a study of blood T cell repertoires in COVID-19 (dated by TCRdb to 2018 to 2021). Library creation used the immunoSEQ multiplex PCR assay. Held by TCRdb, this immuneACCESS table contains in-frame sequences only and omits some clones. Under half of the omission traces to an unresolved V gene where checked; the cause of the rest is unknown. The sample profile shows about 220,000 clones; approximately 80% of them were found once. The ten biggest clones cover approximately 10% of the sample. The material sequenced was peripheral blood. All receptors come from a man aged 45-65 years with active or convalescent COVID-19.

The rearrangement joins TRBV7-9 to TRBJ1-2; TRBD1 matches at 8 bases. J lost 13 bases, V lost 5 bases, and 6 bases had no gene match. Germline V gene data show CDR1 as SEHNR and CDR2 as FQNEAQ (reference sequence). The CDR3 runs 11 residues. The DNA for the CDR3 is TGTGCCAGCAGCCCAGGACAGGGTGGCACCTTC. The encoded protein is CASSPGQGGTF.

This clone turned up a few times. This chain links TRBV5-1 with TRBJ2-2, with 7 bases aligning to TRBD2. The J segment lost 4 bases and the V segment lost 0 bases, leaving 3 bases of the junction unmatched. From germline, CDR1 is SGHRS and CDR2 YFSETQ. This CDR3 is 15 amino acids long. The CDR3 loop reads CASSLAAGITGELFF. CDR3 coding DNA: TGCGCCAGCAGCTTGGCAGCGGGAATCACCGGGGAGCTGTTTTTT. The whole variable domain, filled in from reference TRBV5-1 and TRBJ2-2, reads KAGVTQTPRYLIKTRGQQVTLSCSPISGHRSVSWYQQTPGQGLQFLFEYFSETQRNKGNFPGRFSGRQFSNSRSEMNVSTLELGDSALYLCASSLAAGITGELFFGEGSRLTVL.

This rearrangement joins TRBV19 to TRBJ1-1; 7 positions match TRBD1. The V and J ends lost 4 bases and 1 base, in that order; junction bases with no gene match: 6. CDR3 length: 15 residues. Germline V gene data show CDR1 as LNHDA and CDR2 as SQIVND (reference sequence). The CDR3 nucleotides read TGTGCCAGTAGTAGAAAGGGACAGAGGAACACTGAAGCTTTCTTT. It specifies CASSRKGQRNTEAFF.

The sample holds one count of this clone. The chain has TRBV28 and TRBJ1-1; the D gene is possibly TRBD1 (5 bases). CDR3 length equals 12 residues. V lost 6 bases, J lost 6 bases, and 11 bases lay in between. Per the germline V gene, CDR1 is MDHEN and CDR2 is SYDVKM. Here the CDR3 DNA reads TGTGCCAGCAGGTACGACAGTGCTGAAGCTTTCTTT. This translates into CASRYDSAEAFF.

The rearrangement links TRBV5-6 to TRBJ2-5, with D possibly matching TRBD2 (6 bases). Germline V gene sequence: CDR1 SGHDT, CDR2 YYEEEE. The CDR3 is 14 amino acids. Trimming cost V 3 bases and J 2 bases, with 11 bases left between them. The CDR3 loop reads CASSWGDSQETQYF. In DNA form, the CDR3 reads TGTGCCAGCAGCTGGGGGGACTCACAAGAGACCCAGTACTTC.